The entry below gives a single T cell receptor beta chain sequence along with its context. TCRdb independently ran MiXCR on the 5' RACE reads; one entry per CDR3 protein. The top ten clones hold approximately 4.3% of a sample with over 600,000 distinct CDR3 sequences, 21% of them seen once. The V segment lost 5 bases and the J segment 1 base; nucleotides outside the gene matches: 3. Germline V gene sequence: CDR1 LGHNT, CDR2 FRNRAP. This CDR3 has 16 amino acids. The data stem from a study of identical twins. This sample also appeared in a second study, on T cells expressing NK-cell markers. From that report: One observes that, in several donors, these clonotypes were also the leading ones within the CD3+CD56-NKG2C+ fraction. Specificity for HCMV among expanded NKG2C+ T cell clones was not established.

The TCR comes from a woman younger than 35 in good health. The chain has TRBV12-5 and TRBJ2-5, with 14 positions matching TRBD2. The sample was PBMCs. In DNA form, the CDR3 reads TGTGCTAGTGGTCCTGGGACTAGCGGGGGCCAAGAGACCCAGTACTTC. Translated, it gives CASGPGTSGGQETQYF.